A selection of T cell receptor beta chains follows, all from one sample in a study of CXCR3-negative and CXCR3-positive naive CD8 T cells. TCRdb re-called the 5' RACE reads; every CDR3 protein appears as one record, without DNA. The sample has some 61,000 distinct CDR3 sequences; the top ten hold 4.3%. The sample taken for sequencing was naive CXCR3- CD8+ T cells from blood. These receptors were collected from a human donor in good health. Some clones in this sample may be carry-over from other donors' samples. Each CDR3 is given with its conserved first and last residue.

j_gene	v_gene	len	CDR3aa
TRBJ1-1	TRBV7-3	13	CASSRQGYTEAFF
TRBJ2-7	TRBV29-1	11	CSVSRGLEQYF
TRBJ2-5	TRBV7-8	16	CASSLVRGHRSETQYF
TRBJ2-3	TRBV5-1	17	CASSLGRRGWSTDTQYF
TRBJ2-3	TRBV20-1	15	CSARDLKAPTDTQYF
TRBJ2-1	TRBV6-5	16	CASSPPSGAPLNEQFF
TRBJ2-1	TRBV29-1	13	CSAIQVTYNEQFF
TRBJ1-6	TRBV19	13	CASLDRQNSPLHF
TRBJ2-1	TRBV6-5	17	CASSWVRGSDSYNEQFF
TRBJ1-4	TRBV5-5	15	CASMTGGMANEKLFF
TRBJ1-1	TRBV7-9	13	CASSRPGQPEAFF
TRBJ2-7	TRBV18	15	CASSPETSRSYEQYF
TRBJ2-7	TRBV4-1	16	CASSQDLGTGSSEQYF
TRBJ2-1	TRBV10-1	15	CASSGTGVSYNEQFF
TRBJ2-7	TRBV29-1	14	CSVEDRDRGGEQYF
TRBJ2-7	TRBV28	15	CASSFRGPISYEQYF
TRBJ1-4	TRBV7-9	15	CASSLATLGYEKLFF
TRBJ2-1	TRBV12-3/TRBV12-4	12	CATWEGTNEQFF
TRBJ1-1	TRBV19	11	CASGWNTEAFF
TRBJ2-1	TRBV12-3/TRBV12-4	16	CASSPLLTSSYNEQFF
TRBJ1-1	TRBV12-3/TRBV12-4	18	CASSLGGGTDYMNTEAFF
TRBJ2-7	TRBV20-1	17	CSARRPSGGAVSYEQYF
TRBJ1-1	TRBV29-1	13	CSVERGRNTEAFF
TRBJ2-7	TRBV20-1	19	CSADTTGTSGGGPTYEQYF
TRBJ2-1	TRBV28	14	CASPGQGYDNEQFF
TRBJ2-6	TRBV20-1	17	CSARDRPTNPGANVLTF
TRBJ1-3	TRBV29-1	14	CSVGTQSSGNTIYF
TRBJ2-1	TRBV7-9	14	CASSFQVGYNEQFF
TRBJ2-1	TRBV3-1	13	CASSQSSVNEQFF
TRBJ2-3	TRBV7-9	16	CASSGTRAGGTDTQYF
TRBJ2-7	TRBV25-1	16	CASSEYFSGSFYEQYF
TRBJ2-5	TRBV9	14	CASSPGTLPGTQYF
TRBJ2-7	TRBV7-9	13	CASSPLHLREQYF
TRBJ2-3	TRBV12-3/TRBV12-4	15	CASSSSTGTTDTQYF
TRBJ2-2	TRBV19	12	CVGRGYTGELFF
TRBJ2-3	TRBV2	12	CASFKDLHTQYF
TRBJ2-7	TRBV4-1	16	CASSHIGGAQPYEQYF
TRBJ1-2	TRBV7-9	15	CASSAGDLDNYGYTF
TRBJ1-6	TRBV19	13	CASSSTTGVPLHF
TRBJ2-1	TRBV6-2/TRBV6-3	14	CASSYLGVYNEQFF
TRBJ1-2	TRBV4-3	15	CASSHMVSSEYGYTF
TRBJ2-7	TRBV7-3	14	CASSPRDRVPEQYF
TRBJ2-5	TRBV5-6	15	CASSLQAGTQETQYF
TRBJ2-7	TRBV28	16	CASSLPRVRGANEQYF
TRBJ2-7	TRBV29-1	16	CSVEVTRDRGTYEQYF
TRBJ2-7	TRBV6-5	13	CASSSRQDYEQYF
TRBJ1-2	TRBV12-3/TRBV12-4	14	CASSLVGQGDGYTF
TRBJ2-7	TRBV4-3	14	CASSGLAGDSEQYF
TRBJ2-3	TRBV27	14	CASSLVPRTDTQYF
TRBJ2-3	TRBV14	16	CASSHEYFPRTDTQYF
TRBJ2-3	TRBV28	14	CASSLALVADTQYF
TRBJ2-1	TRBV7-3	15	CASSSLAGGYNEQLF
TRBJ2-1	TRBV18	20	CASSPNLGLMTSGSGNEQFF
TRBJ2-1	TRBV4-1	16	CASSQLAGGDYNEQFF
TRBJ2-1	TRBV14	16	CVSSQVLGFSYNEQFF
TRBJ2-5	TRBV29-1	13	CSVVAGGQETQYF